Presented here are 15 T cell receptor beta chains from one specimen sequenced in a study of T cell repertoires in cytomegalovirus infection. TCRdb re-called the reads with MiXCR, one entry per CDR3 protein. The sample yields tens of thousands of distinct CDR3 sequences, about 27% seen once. Which antigens these TCRs recognize remains unknown. Source: CD8+ T cells from cultured PBMCs, taken from culture after CMV antigen stimulation. Receptors were obtained from a human donor in good health (CMV status not recorded). Some clones in this sample may be carry-over from other donors' samples.

This clonotype occurred a few times. V is TRBV24-1 and J is TRBJ2-2, with 8 nucleotides matching TRBD1. Per germline, CDR1 KGHDR and CDR2 SFDVKD. The CDR3 runs 17 residues. V gave up 3 bases and J gave up 6 bases; unmatched junction bases: 11. The CDR3 DNA reads as TGTGCCACCAGTGATCCAACCGGGACAGGCCCTCCCGGGGAGCTGTTTTTT. Its protein is CATSDPTGTGPPGELFF.

This clonotype was detected only a few times. The chain combines TRBV4-1 with TRBJ1-1; D remains ambiguous. V was trimmed by 0 bases and J by 1 base, leaving 9 bases between them. The CDR3 totals 15 residues. Germline CDR1 is MGHRA and CDR2 is YSYEKL. This CDR3 reads CASSQDSGQNTEAFF. DNA for the CDR3: TGCGCCAGCAGCCAAGATTCGGGCCAGAACACTGAAGCTTTCTTT.

This clonotype was recorded many times. This chain joins TRBV7-2 and TRBJ2-1, with no clear D. This CDR3 contains 15 residues. V was cut by 1 base and J by 9 bases, with 16 bases left in between. Germline V lookup: CDR1 SGHTA, CDR2 FQGNSA. The CDR3 DNA reads TGTGCCAGCAGCTTAGATGGTGGGCGCCGGGTTGAGCAGTTCTTC. This sequence encodes CASSLDGGRRVEQFF.

This clonotype was detected a few times. The J gene is TRBJ2-3, the V gene TRBV11-2, with D possibly TRBD2 on 6 matching bases. The CDR3 spans 12 residues. Trimming removed 4 bases from V and 10 bases from J, with 12 bases in between. Per the germline V gene, CDR1 is SGHAT and CDR2 is FQNNGV. CDR3 protein: CASSSSREAQYF. The CDR3 nucleotides read TGTGCCAGCAGCTCCAGTAGGGAGGCGCAGTATTTT.

A few counts support this clonotype. In DNA form, the CDR3 reads TGTGCCAGCAGCCCGTCGGGACTAACGACCTACAATGAGCAGTTCTTC. It is translated as CASSPSGLTTYNEQFF. J is TRBJ2-1 and V is TRBV3-1; 7 nucleotides align to TRBD2. Germline trimming cut 4 bases from V and 2 bases from J; bases unmatched to any gene: 8. Germline CDR1 and CDR2: LGHDT and YNNKEL (reference sequence). The CDR3 runs 16 residues.

V is TRBV19 and J is TRBJ1-5; D uncertain. The CDR3 is 12 residues long. Germline CDR1 is LNHDA and CDR2 is SQIVND (reference sequence). V was clipped by 1 base and J by 7 bases, with 5 bases between them. The CDR3 region is CASSIGLQPQHF. CDR3 sequence (DNA): TGTGCCAGTAGTATAGGGCTGCAGCCCCAGCATTTT.

The gene calls are TRBV4-3 and TRBJ2-6; D is unresolved. Germline CDR1 is LGHNA and CDR2 is YSLEER. With 4 bases removed from V and 2 bases from J, the gap between germline ends came to 9 bases. The CDR3 is 15 amino acids. CDR3 sequence: CASSPNPAGANVLTF. CDR3 in DNA: TGCGCCAGCAGCCCGAACCCGGCTGGGGCCAACGTCCTGACTTTC.

The chain has TRBV7-9 and TRBJ2-5, with a tentative D call TRBD1 (5 bases). The V gene lost 6 bases and the J gene lost 1 base, with 15 bases spanning the gap. Germline-derived CDR1 and CDR2 are SEHNR and FQNEAQ (reference sequence). The CDR3 spans 15 residues. DNA of the CDR3: TGTGCCAGCAGACCGGTGGGGCTAAGCCAAGAGACCCAGTACTTC. Translation gives CASRPVGLSQETQYF.

Only a few counts were recorded for this clonotype. The chain has TRBV5-1 and TRBJ2-2; D is ambiguous. In germline, CDR1 is SGHRS, CDR2 YFSETQ. The length of the CDR3 is 14 residues. Trimming removed 0 bases from V and 3 bases from J, with 6 bases in between. The CDR3 DNA sequence: TGCGCCAGCAGCTTGGGACTCCACACCGGGGAGCTGTTTTTT. It translates to CASSLGLHTGELFF.

V is TRBV4-3 and J is TRBJ2-2; 8 bases are shared with TRBD2. The CDR3 consists of 16 residues. V gave up 0 bases and J gave up 7 bases; unmatched junction bases: 7. Germline CDR1 reads LGHNA; CDR2 reads YSLEER. The CDR3 here is CASSQERAGGSGELFF. CDR3 DNA: TGCGCCAGCAGCCAAGAAAGGGCGGGAGGAAGCGGGGAGCTGTTTTTT.

This clonotype was found a few times. V and J are TRBV15 and TRBJ1-2, with D possibly being TRBD1 (5 bases). V was clipped by 0 bases and J by 2 bases, with 22 bases between them. The CDR3 sequence is 19 residues long. CDR1 LNHNV and CDR2 YYDKDF come from the germline V gene (reference sequence). CDR3 loop: CATSRDVGRGRYGNYGYTF. The CDR3, as DNA: TGTGCCACCAGCAGAGACGTGGGGCGGGGAAGGTACGGGAACTATGGCTACACCTTC.

The chain uses TRBV7-2 and TRBJ2-3, with D perhaps matching TRBD1 (6 bases). The ends were cut back, 8 bases at V and 2 bases at J, with 11 bases in the middle. The CDR3 covers 13 residues. Germline lookup yields CDR1 SGHTA and CDR2 FQGNSA. CDR3 sequence reads: CASRTDPTDTQYF. In DNA form, the CDR3 reads TGTGCCAGCCGGACAGACCCCACAGATACGCAGTATTTT.

This clonotype showed up many times. The chain recombines TRBV7-2 with TRBJ2-1, with D possibly matching TRBD1 (5 bases). CDR1 SGHTA and CDR2 FQGNSA come from the germline V gene. There are 16 residues in the CDR3. Trimming stripped 5 bases from V and 2 bases from J, with 16 bases between. The CDR3: CASSPVGAFTYNEQFF. The CDR3 coding sequence is TGTGCCAGCAGCCCCGTTGGGGCTTTCACCTACAATGAGCAGTTCTTC.

This clonotype showed up just a few times. The junction departs from the called germline gene at one end, perhaps through a read error. The CDR3 sequence: CSARNFRDTLLGGTQYF. The CDR3 bases are TGTAGTGCTAGAAACTTCCGGGACACCCTGTTGGGGGGGACCCAGTACTTC. V and J are TRBV20-1 and TRBJ2-5; D possibly matches TRBD1 or TRBD2 (6 bases each). The V gene's germline CDR1 is DFQATT and CDR2 SNEGSKA (reference sequence). The CDR3 is 17 amino acids.

V gene TRBV11-2 combines with J gene TRBJ2-1, with D uncertain. The CDR3 has 15 residues. V shed 4 bases and J shed 8 bases, with 18 bases lying between them. Germline V gives CDR1 SGHAT, CDR2 FQNNGV. Written as DNA, the CDR3 is TGTGCCAGCAGCTACCGATCGACTCGTCATGATGAGCAGTTCTTC. The encoded protein is CASSYRSTRHDEQFF.